The sequence of this TCR beta chain was determined in a study of Graves' ophthalmopathy and Graves' hyperthyroidism. Amplification from RNA transcripts yielded the TCR beta CDR3 regions. Second-round multiplex PCR came after a first-round RT-PCR that employed HTBI primers. TCRdb independently ran MiXCR on the multiplex PCR reads; one entry per CDR3 protein. Among a few hundred thousand distinct CDR3 sequences listed, about 16% were seen once. Trimming left V 3 bases short and J 8 bases short, with 13 bases between. The CDR3 is made up of 13 amino acids. The germline V gene encodes CDR1 LNHDA and CDR2 SQIVND (reference sequence). This clonotype was observed many times.

The origin of this receptor is a young woman with stable Graves' hyperthyroidism. Material: peripheral blood. V gene TRBV19 combines with J gene TRBJ1-2, with D possibly matching TRBD1 (5 bases). The CDR3 coding sequence is TGTGCCAGTAGTATCACCGGGGCGCAGGGCTACACCTTC. The encoded protein is CASSITGAQGYTF.